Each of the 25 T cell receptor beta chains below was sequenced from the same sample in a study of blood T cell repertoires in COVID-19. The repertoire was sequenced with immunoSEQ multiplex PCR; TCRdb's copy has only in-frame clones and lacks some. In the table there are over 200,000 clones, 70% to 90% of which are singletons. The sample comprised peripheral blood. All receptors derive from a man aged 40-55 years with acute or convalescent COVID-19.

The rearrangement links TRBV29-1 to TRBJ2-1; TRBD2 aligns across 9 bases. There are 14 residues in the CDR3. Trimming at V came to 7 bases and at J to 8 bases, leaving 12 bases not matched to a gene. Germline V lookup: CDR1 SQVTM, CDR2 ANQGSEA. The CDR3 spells CSASGSGSNDEQFF. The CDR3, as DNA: TGCAGCGCCTCTGGTAGCGGGAGTAACGATGAGCAGTTCTTC.

The CDR3 DNA follows: TGTGCCAGCAGCCTCGGGGTGGACTTTTTGAGCGCTGAAGCTTTCTTT. As protein: CASSLGVDFLSAEAFF. V usage is TRBV14 and J usage is TRBJ1-1; D gene unclear. V was trimmed by 4 bases and J by 6 bases, leaving 21 bases between them. Germline loops: CDR1 SGHDN, CDR2 FVKESK. The CDR3 totals 16 residues. The whole variable domain, filled in from reference TRBV14 and TRBJ1-1, reads EAGVTQFPSHSVIEKGQTVTLRCDPISGHDNLYWYRRVMGKEIKFLLHFVKESKQDESGMPNNRFLAERTGGTYSTLKVQPAELEDSGVYFCASSLGVDFLSAEAFFGQGTRLTVV.

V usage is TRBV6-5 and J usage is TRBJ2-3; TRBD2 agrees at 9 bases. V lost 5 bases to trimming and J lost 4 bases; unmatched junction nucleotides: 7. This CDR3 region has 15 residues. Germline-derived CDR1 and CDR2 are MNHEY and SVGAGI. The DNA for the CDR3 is TGTGCCAGCAGTAGTAGCGGGGGTGGGGCAGATACGCAGTATTTT. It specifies CASSSSGGGADTQYF.

CDR3 sequence: CASGTGGADQPQHF. In DNA form, the CDR3 reads TGCGCCAGCGGGACAGGGGGCGCAGATCAGCCCCAGCATTTT. The chain recombines TRBV5-1 with TRBJ1-5, with 12 bases matching TRBD1. The germline CDR1 and CDR2 sequences are SGHRS and YFSETQ. V trimming: 7 bases; J trimming: 5 bases; junction bases outside the gene matches: 4. The CDR3 has 14 amino acids.

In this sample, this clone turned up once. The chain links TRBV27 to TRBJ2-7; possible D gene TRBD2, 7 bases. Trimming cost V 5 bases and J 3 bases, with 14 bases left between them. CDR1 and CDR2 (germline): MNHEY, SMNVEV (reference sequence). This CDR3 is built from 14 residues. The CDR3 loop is CASSKGGGDYEQYF. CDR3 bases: TGTGCCAGCAGTAAGGGGGGAGGGGACTACGAGCAGTACTTC.

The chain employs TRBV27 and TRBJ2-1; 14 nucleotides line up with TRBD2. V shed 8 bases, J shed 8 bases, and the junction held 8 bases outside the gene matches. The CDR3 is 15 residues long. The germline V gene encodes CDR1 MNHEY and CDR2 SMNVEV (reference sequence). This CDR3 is CASRLGTSGSYEQFF. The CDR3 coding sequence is TGTGCCAGCCGTCTCGGGACTAGCGGGAGTTATGAGCAGTTCTTC.

The CDR3 here is CASSLAGSGGAETQYF. The CDR3 DNA follows: TGTGCCAGCAGTTTGGCGGGGAGCGGGGGGGCGGAGACCCAGTACTTC. This chain joins TRBV6-5 and TRBJ2-5; 10 bases agree with TRBD2. There are 16 residues in the CDR3. Per germline, CDR1 MNHEY and CDR2 SVGAGI. J lost 5 bases, V lost 4 bases, and 10 bases had no gene match.

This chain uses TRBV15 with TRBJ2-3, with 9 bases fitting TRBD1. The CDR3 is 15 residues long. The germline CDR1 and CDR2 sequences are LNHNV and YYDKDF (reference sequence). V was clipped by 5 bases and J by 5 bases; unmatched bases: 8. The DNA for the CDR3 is TGTGCCACCAGCGCAACCGGGACAGGGCAAGATACGCAGTATTTT. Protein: CATSATGTGQDTQYF. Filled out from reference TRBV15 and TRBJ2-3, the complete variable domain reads DAMVIQNPRYQVTQFGKPVTLSCSQTLNHNVMYWYQQKSSQAPKLLFHYYDKDFNNEADTPDNFQSRRPNTSFCFLDIRSPGLGDTAMYLCATSATGTGQDTQYFGPGTRLTVL.

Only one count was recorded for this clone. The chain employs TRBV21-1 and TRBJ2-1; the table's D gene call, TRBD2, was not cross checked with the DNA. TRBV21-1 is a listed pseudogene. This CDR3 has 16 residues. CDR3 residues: CASSKGLGRGDNEQFF. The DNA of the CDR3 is TGTGCCAGCAGCAAAGGTTTAGGGCGGGGGGACAATGAGCAGTTCTTC.

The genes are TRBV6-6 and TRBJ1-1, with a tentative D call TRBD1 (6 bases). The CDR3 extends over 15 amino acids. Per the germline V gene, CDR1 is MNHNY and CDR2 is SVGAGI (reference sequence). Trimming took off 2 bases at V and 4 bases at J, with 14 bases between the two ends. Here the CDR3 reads CASSYPRGVATEAFF. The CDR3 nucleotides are TGTGCCAGCAGTTACCCCAGGGGAGTTGCCACTGAAGCTTTCTTT.

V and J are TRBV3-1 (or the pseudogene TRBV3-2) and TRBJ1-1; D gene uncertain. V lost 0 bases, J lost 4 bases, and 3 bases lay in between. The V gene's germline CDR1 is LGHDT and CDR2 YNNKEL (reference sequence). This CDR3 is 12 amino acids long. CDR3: CASSQEATEAFF. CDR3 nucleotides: TGTGCCAGCAGCCAAGAAGCCACTGAAGCTTTCTTT.

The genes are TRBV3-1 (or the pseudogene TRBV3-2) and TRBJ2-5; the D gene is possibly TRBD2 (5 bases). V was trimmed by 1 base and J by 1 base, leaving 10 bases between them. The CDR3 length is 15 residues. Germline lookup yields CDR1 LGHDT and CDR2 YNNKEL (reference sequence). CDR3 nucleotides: TGTGCCAGCAGCCAAGGGAGCAGCGGCCAAGAGACCCAGTACTTC. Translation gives CASSQGSSGQETQYF.

CDR3 nucleotides: TGTGCCAGCAGTACGTCCGGGACAGGGGAGAACGAGCAGTACTTC. Amino acid sequence: CASSTSGTGENEQYF. This chain connects TRBV6-5 to TRBJ2-7; TRBD1 matches 10 bases. CDR1 is MNHEY and CDR2 is SVGAGI in the germline V gene. The CDR3 is 15 amino acids. Trimming took 5 bases from V and 5 from J; bases not matched to a gene: 9.

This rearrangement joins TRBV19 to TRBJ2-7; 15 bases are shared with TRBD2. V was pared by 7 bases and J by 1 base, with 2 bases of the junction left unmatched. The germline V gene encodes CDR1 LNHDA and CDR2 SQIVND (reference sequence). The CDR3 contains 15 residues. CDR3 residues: CASKGLAGGSYEQYF. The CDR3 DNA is TGTGCCAGTAAGGGACTAGCGGGGGGTTCCTACGAGCAGTACTTC.

CDR3 region: CAASSGFNNSPLHF. DNA of the CDR3: TGTGCCGCATCGTCAGGGTTCAATAATTCACCCCTCCACTTT. The chain links TRBV7-2 to TRBJ1-6; the D gene is possibly TRBD1 (5 bases). V gave up 11 bases and J gave up 5 bases, with 16 bases separating them. This CDR3 is 14 amino acids long. In germline, CDR1 is SGHTA, CDR2 FQGNSA.

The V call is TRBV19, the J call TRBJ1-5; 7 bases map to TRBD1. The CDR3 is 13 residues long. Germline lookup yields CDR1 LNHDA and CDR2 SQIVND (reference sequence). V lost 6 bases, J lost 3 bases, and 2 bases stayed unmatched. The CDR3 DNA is TGTGCCAGTAGGGGACAGCCCAATCAGCCCCAGCATTTT. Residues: CASRGQPNQPQHF.

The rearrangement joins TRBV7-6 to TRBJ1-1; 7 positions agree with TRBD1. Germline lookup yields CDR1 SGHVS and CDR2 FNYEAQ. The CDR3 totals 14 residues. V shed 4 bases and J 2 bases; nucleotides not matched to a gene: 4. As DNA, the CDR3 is TGTGCCAGCAGCTCGACAGGGACCAACACTGAAGCTTTCTTT. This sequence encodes CASSSTGTNTEAFF.

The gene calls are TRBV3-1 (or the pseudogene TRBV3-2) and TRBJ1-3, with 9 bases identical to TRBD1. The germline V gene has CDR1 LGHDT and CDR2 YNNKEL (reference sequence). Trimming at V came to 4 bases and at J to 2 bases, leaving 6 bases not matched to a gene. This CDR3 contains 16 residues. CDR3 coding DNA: TGTGCCAGCAGCCCCACAGGGGGCGCAACTGGAAACACCATATATTTT. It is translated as CASSPTGGATGNTIYF.

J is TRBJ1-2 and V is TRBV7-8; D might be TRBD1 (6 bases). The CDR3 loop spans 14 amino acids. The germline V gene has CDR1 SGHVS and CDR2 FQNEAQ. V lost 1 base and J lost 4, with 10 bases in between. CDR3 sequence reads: CASSLEQGVYGYTF. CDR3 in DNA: TGTGCCAGCAGCTTAGAACAGGGAGTCTATGGCTACACCTTC.

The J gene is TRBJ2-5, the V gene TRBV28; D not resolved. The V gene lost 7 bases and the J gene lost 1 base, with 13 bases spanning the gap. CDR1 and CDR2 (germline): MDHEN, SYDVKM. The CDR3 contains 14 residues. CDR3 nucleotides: TGTGCCAGCATCCCTAGTGGCGCCCAAGAGACCCAGTACTTC. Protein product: CASIPSGAQETQYF.

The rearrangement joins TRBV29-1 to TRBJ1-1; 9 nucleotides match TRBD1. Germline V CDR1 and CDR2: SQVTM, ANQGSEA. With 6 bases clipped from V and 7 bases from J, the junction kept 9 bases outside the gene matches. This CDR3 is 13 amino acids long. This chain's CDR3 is CSVRGQGLGEAFF. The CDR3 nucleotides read TGCAGCGTACGGGGACAGGGATTAGGTGAAGCTTTCTTT.

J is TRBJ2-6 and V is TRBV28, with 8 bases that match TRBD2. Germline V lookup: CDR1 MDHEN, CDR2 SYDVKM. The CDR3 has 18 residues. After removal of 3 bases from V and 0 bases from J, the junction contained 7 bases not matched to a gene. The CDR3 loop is CASSFFGRVLSGANVLTF. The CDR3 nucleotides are TGTGCCAGCAGTTTTTTCGGGAGGGTTCTCTCTGGGGCCAACGTCCTGACTTTC.

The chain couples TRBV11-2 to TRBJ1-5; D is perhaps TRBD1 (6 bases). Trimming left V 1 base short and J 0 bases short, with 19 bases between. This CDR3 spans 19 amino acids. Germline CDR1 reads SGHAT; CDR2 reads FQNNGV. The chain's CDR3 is CASSLVSGDPTYSNQPQHF. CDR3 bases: TGTGCCAGCAGCTTAGTCTCAGGGGACCCTACATATAGCAATCAGCCCCAGCATTTT.

The CDR3 sequence: CASSFVQGGETEAFF. The CDR3 coding sequence is TGCGCCAGCAGCTTCGTACAGGGGGGAGAGACTGAAGCTTTCTTT. The V gene is TRBV5-1, the J gene TRBJ1-1, with 8 bases fitting TRBD1. J was trimmed by 5 bases and V by 2 bases; bases with no gene match: 8. In germline, CDR1 is SGHRS, CDR2 YFSETQ. This CDR3 comprises 15 residues.

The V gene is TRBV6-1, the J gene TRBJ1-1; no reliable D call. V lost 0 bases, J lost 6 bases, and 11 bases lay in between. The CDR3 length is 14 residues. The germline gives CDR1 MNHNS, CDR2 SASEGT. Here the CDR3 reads CASSEAQGRAEAFF. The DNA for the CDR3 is TGTGCCAGCAGTGAAGCACAAGGGAGGGCTGAAGCTTTCTTT.